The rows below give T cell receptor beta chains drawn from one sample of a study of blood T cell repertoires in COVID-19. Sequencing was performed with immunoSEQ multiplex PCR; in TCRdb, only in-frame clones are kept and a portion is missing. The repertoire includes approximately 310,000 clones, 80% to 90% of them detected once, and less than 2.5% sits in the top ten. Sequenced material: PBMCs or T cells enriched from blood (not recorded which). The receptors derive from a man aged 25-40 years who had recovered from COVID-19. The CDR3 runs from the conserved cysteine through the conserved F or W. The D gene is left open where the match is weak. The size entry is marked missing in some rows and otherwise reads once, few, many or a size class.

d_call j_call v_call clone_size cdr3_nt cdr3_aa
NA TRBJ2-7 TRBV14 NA TGTGCCAGCAGTCTAGCTGGGTTGTACGAGCAGTACTTC CASSLAGLYEQYF
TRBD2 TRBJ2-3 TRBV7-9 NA TGTGCCAGCAACTTGGGACTAGCGGGGACCTTTAGCACAGATACGCAGTATTTT CASNLGLAGTFSTDTQYF
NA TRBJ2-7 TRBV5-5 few TGTGCCAGCAGCTTGGGGCTCGGGAAGAGCTACGAGCAGTACTTC CASSLGLGKSYEQYF
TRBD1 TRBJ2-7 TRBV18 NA TGTGCCAGCTCACTACAGGGGACCTCCTACGAGCAGTACTTC CASSLQGTSYEQYF
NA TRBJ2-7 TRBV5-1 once TGCGCCAGCAGCCCCGGAGTCGTCAGCACATCCTACGAGCAGTACTTC CASSPGVVSTSYEQYF
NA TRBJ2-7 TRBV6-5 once TGTGCCAGCAGTTACTCGTCAGGACAGACTTCCTACGAGCAGTACTTC CASSYSSGQTSYEQYF
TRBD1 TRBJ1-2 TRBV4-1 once TGCGCCAGCAGCCAAGGGCGGACAGGCTATGGCTACACCTTC CASSQGRTGYGYTF
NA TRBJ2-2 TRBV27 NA TGTGCCAGCAGTTTTCAGGGCCCTCGGTCCGGGGAGCTGTTTTTT CASSFQGPRSGELFF
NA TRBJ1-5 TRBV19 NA TGTGCCAGTAGTGGGCTCAATCAGCCCCAGCATTTT CASSGLNQPQHF
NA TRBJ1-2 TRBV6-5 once TGTGCCACTCTGAAAGGGGCGGCCTATGGCTACACCTTC CATLKGAAYGYTF
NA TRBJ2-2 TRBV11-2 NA TGTGCCAGCAGCTTAGTGGGCCGGGGCACCGGGGAGCTGTTTTTT CASSLVGRGTGELFF
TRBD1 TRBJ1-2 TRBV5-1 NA TGCGCCAGCAGCTTAGGACAGGGGAGATATGGCTACACCTTC CASSLGQGRYGYTF
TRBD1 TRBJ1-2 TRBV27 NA TGTGCCAGCAGCAAAGGACAGGGAGATGGCTACACCTTC CASSKGQGDGYTF
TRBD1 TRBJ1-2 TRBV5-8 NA TGTGCCAGCAGCCCGACAGGGGATGGCTACACCTTC CASSPTGDGYTF
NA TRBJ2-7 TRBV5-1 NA TGCGCCAGCAGCTTGGGGGGGCAGGGAAGCTCCTACGAGCAGTACTTC CASSLGGQGSSYEQYF
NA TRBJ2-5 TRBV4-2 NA TGTGCCAGCAGACAAGGAAAGGACTGGGAGGTCCAGGAGACCCAGTACTTC CASRQGKDWEVQETQYF
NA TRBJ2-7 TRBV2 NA TGTGCCAGCAGTCTGGGGGGCTACGAGCAGTACTTC CASSLGGYEQYF
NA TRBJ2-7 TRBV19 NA TGTGCCAGTAGTATAATTTCGGGTGGCGAGCAGTACTTC CASSIISGGEQYF
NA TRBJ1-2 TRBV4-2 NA TGTGCCAGCAGCCAAGAGGGGCATTTGTATGGCTACACCTTC CASSQEGHLYGYTF
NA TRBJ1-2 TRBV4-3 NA TGCGCCAGCAGCCAAGATGCCAGGATTAGTTCTAACTATGGCTACACCTTC CASSQDARISSNYGYTF
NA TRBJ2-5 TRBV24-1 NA TGTGCCACCAGGGAGGCTGGAGGAGAGACCCAGTACTTC CATREAGGETQYF
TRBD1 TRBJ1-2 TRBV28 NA TGTGCCAGCAGTTTAGGGCCAACAGGGGTAGGTGGTGGCTACACCTTC CASSLGPTGVGGGYTF
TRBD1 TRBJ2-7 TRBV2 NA TGTGCCAGCAGACGACAGGGTCCCTACGAGCAGTACTTC CASRRQGPYEQYF